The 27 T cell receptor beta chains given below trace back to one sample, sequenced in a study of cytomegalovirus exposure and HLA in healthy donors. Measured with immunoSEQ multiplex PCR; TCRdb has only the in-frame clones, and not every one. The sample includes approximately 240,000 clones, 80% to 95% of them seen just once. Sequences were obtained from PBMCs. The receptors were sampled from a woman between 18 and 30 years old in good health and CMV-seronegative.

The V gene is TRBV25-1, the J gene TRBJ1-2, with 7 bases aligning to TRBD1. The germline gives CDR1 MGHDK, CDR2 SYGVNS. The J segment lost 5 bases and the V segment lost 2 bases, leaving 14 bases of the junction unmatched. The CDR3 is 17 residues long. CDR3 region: CASSEDLGQGGRYGYTF. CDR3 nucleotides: TGTGCCAGCAGTGAAGACCTAGGGCAGGGGGGTCGGTATGGCTACACCTTC.

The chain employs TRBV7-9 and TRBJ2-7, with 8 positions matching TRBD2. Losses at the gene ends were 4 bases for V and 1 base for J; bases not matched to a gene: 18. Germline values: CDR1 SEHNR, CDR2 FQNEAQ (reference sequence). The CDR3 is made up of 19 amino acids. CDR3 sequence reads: CASSSIRRTLAAYSYEQYF. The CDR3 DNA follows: TGTGCCAGCAGCTCTATACGACGAACACTAGCGGCCTATTCCTACGAGCAGTACTTC.

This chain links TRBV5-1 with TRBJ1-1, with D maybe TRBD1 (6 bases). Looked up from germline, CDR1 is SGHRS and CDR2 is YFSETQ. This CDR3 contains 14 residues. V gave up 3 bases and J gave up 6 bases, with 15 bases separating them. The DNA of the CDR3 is TGCGCCAGCAGCTCAAGAACAGGGTTCCCTGAAGCTTTCTTT. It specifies CASSSRTGFPEAFF.

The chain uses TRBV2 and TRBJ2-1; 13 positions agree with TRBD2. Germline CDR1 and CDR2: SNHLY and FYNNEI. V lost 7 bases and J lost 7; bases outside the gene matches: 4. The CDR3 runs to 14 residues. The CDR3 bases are TGTGCCAGCACGGGACTAGCGGGAAGGAATGAGCAGTTCTTC. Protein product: CASTGLAGRNEQFF.

The CDR3 sequence is CATSRGRQGDYGYTF. The DNA for the CDR3 is TGTGCCACCAGCAGGGGAAGACAGGGGGACTATGGCTACACCTTC. This sequence joins TRBV15 and TRBJ1-2, with 9 bases identical to TRBD1. The V gene's germline CDR1 is LNHNV and CDR2 YYDKDF (reference sequence). The CDR3 loop spans 15 amino acids. V dropped 3 bases and J dropped 3; count of bases not matched to a gene: 5.

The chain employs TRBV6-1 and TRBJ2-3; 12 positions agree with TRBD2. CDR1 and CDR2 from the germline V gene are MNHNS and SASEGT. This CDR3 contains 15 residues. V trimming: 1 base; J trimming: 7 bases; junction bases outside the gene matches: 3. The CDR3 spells CASSEGLAGAYTQYF. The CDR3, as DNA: TGTGCCAGCAGTGAAGGACTAGCGGGAGCTTATACGCAGTATTTT.

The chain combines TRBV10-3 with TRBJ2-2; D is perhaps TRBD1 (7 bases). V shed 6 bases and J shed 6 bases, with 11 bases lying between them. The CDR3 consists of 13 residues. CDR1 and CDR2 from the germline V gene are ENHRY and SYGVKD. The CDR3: CAISSGGSGELFF. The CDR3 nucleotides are TGTGCCATCAGCTCAGGGGGGTCCGGGGAGCTGTTTTTT.

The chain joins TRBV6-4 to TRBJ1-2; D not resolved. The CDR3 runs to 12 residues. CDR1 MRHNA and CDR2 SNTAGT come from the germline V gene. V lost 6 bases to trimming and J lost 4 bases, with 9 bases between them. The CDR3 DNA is TGTGCCAGCAGGGGCACCCGCTATGGCTACACCTTC. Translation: CASRGTRYGYTF.

For the CDR3, the DNA is TGTGCCAGCAGCCTACGGACAGGGGACAATGAAAAACTGTTTTTT. Its protein product is CASSLRTGDNEKLFF. V is TRBV7-2 and J is TRBJ1-4; 9 nucleotides agree with TRBD1. Germline CDR1 SGHTA, CDR2 FQGNSA. The CDR3 has 15 residues. V gave up 5 bases and J gave up 5 bases; unmatched junction bases: 6.

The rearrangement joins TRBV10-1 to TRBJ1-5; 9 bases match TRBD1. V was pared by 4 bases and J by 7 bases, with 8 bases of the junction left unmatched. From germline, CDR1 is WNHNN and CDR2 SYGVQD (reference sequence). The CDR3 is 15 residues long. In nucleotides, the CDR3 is TGCGCCAGCAGTGCCGCGGGACAGGGTCGACAGCCCCAGCATTTT. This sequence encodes CASSAAGQGRQPQHF.

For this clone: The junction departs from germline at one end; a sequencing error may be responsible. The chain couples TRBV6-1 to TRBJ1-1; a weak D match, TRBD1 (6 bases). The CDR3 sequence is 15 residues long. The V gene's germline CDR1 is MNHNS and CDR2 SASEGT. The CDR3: CASTEKLQGNTEAFF. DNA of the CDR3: TGTGCCAGCACTGAAAAATTACAGGGGAACACTGAAGCTTTCTTT.

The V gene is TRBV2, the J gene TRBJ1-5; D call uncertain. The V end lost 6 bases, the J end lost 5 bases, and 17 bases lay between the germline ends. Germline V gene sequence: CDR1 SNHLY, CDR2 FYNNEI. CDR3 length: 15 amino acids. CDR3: CASSPGGAYYQPQHF. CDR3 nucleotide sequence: TGTGCCAGCAGCCCCGGTGGAGCCTACTATCAGCCCCAGCATTTT.

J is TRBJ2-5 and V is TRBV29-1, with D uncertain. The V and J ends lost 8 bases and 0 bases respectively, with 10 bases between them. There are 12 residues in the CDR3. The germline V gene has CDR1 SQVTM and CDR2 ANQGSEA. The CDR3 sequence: CSFLGYQETQYF. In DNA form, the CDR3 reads TGCAGCTTCCTCGGGTACCAAGAGACCCAGTACTTC.

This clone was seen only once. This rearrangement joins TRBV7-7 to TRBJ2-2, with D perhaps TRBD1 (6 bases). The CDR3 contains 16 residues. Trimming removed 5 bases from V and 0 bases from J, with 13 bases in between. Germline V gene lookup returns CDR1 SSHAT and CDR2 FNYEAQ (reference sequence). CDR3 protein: CASSLLTGANTGELFF. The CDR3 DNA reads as TGTGCCAGCAGCCTACTGACAGGAGCGAACACCGGGGAGCTGTTTTTT. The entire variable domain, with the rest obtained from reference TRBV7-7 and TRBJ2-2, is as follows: GAGVSQSPRYKVTKRGQDVTLRCDPISSHATLYWYQQALGQGPEFLTYFNYEAQPDKSGLPSDRFSAERPEGSISTLTIQRTEQRDSAMYRCASSLLTGANTGELFFGEGSRLTVL.

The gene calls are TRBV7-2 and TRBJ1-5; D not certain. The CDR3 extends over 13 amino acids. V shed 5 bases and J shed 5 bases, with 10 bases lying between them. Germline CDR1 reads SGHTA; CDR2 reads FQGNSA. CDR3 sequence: CASSETVYQPQHF. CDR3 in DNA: TGTGCCAGCAGCGAAACAGTTTATCAGCCCCAGCATTTT.

CDR3 nucleotides: TGTGCCAGCAGGAACATAGGGGTCTACACTGAAGCTTTCTTT. Its protein product is CASRNIGVYTEAFF. The chain has TRBV6-5 and TRBJ1-1; possibly TRBD1 for D (5 bases). Germline loops: CDR1 MNHEY, CDR2 SVGAGI. CDR3 length equals 14 residues. V lost 6 bases, J lost 3 bases, and 14 bases lay in between.

CDR3 in amino acids: CATHSGGGVTYEQYF. CDR3 sequence (DNA): TGTGCCACCCATTCAGGGGGAGGAGTGACCTACGAGCAGTACTTC. The V gene is TRBV11-2, the J gene TRBJ2-7, with a tentative D call TRBD1 (7 bases). Germline loops: CDR1 SGHAT, CDR2 FQNNGV. The CDR3 is 15 amino acids. V lost 10 bases, J lost 2 bases, and 21 bases lay in between.

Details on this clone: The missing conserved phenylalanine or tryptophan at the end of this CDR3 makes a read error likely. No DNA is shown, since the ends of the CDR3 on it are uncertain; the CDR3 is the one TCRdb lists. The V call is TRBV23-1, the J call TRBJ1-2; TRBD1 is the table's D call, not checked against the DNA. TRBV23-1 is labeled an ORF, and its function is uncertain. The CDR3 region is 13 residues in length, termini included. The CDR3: CAKSQHTFSGLHL.

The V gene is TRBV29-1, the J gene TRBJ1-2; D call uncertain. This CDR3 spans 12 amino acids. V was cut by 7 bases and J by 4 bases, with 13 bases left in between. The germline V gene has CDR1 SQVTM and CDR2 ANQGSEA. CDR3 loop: CSGGGERYGYTF. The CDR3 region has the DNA TGCAGCGGTGGAGGCGAGCGCTATGGCTACACCTTC.

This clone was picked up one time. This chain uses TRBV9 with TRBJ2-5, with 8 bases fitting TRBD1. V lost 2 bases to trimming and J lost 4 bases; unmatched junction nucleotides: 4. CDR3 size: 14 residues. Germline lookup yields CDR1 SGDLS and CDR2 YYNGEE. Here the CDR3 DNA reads TGTGCCAGCAGCGTTGACAGGGGAGGAGAGACCCAGTACTTC. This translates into CASSVDRGGETQYF.

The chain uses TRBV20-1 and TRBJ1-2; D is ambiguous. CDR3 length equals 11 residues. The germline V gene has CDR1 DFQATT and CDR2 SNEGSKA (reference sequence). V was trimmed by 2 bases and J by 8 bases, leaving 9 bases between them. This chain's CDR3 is CSARLTRGYTF. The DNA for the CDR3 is TGCAGTGCTAGATTAACCAGGGGCTACACCTTC.

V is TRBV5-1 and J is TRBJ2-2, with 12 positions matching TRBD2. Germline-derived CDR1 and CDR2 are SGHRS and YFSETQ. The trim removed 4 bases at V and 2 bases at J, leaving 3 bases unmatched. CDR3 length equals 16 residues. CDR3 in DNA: TGCGCCAGCAGCCCTAGCGGGAGGGGTAACACCGGGGAGCTGTTTTTT. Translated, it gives CASSPSGRGNTGELFF.

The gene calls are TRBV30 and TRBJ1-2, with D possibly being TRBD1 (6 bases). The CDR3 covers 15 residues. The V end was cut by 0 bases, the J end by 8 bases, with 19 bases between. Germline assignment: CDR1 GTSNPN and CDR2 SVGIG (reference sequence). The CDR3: CAWSVRGGSRVGYTF. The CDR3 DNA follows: TGTGCCTGGAGTGTAAGGGGGGGCTCACGAGTGGGCTACACCTTC.

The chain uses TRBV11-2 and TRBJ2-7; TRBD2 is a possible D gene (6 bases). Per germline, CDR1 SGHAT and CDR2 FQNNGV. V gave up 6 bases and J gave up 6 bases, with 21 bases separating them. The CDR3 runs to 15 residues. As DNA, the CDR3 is TGTGCCAGCAGGATTTCCGGGAGCCGACCTGGCGAGCAGTACTTC. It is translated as CASRISGSRPGEQYF.

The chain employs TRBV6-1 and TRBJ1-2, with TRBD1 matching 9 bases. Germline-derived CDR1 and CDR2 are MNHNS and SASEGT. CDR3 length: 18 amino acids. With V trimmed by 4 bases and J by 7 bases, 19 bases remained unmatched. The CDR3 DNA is TGTGCCAGCAGTGTAATCGTCGGCCCACCGGGACAGGGCTCTGGCTACACCTTC. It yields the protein CASSVIVGPPGQGSGYTF.

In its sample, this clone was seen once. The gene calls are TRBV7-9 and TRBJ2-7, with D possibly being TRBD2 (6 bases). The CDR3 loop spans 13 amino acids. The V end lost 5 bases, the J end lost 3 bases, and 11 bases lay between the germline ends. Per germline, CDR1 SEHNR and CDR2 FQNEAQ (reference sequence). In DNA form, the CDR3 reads TGTGCCAGCAGCCCGGGACTGGGCTACGAGCAGTACTTC. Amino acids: CASSPGLGYEQYF.

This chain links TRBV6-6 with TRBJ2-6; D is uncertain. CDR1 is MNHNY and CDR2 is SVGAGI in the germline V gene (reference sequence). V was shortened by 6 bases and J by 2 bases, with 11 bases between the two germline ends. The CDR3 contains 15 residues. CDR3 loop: CASSPDSAGANVLTF. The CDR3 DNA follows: TGTGCCAGCAGCCCCGACTCGGCTGGGGCCAACGTCCTGACTTTC.